The source of this TCR beta chain is a study of T cell changes during pregnancy in multiple sclerosis. Here immunoSEQ multiplex PCR was the method, and the copy in TCRdb shows in-frame clones only, minus some. The sample has about 92,000 clones, 80% to 95% seen once. CDR3 length: 15 residues. Looked up from germline, CDR1 is SGHDT and CDR2 is YYEEEE. With 3 bases removed from V and 5 bases from J, the gap between germline ends came to 18 bases. Here the sequenced sample was peripheral blood, taken in the first trimester of pregnancy. This clonotype originated in a female donor with multiple sclerosis, enrolled in a pregnancy study. The chain links TRBV5-6 to TRBJ2-7; a possible D gene is TRBD2 (6 bases). CDR3 in DNA: TGTGCCAGCAGCTCGCCCGGGGGAGTAGGCCACGAGCAGTACTTC. Translating it yields CASSSPGGVGHEQYF.